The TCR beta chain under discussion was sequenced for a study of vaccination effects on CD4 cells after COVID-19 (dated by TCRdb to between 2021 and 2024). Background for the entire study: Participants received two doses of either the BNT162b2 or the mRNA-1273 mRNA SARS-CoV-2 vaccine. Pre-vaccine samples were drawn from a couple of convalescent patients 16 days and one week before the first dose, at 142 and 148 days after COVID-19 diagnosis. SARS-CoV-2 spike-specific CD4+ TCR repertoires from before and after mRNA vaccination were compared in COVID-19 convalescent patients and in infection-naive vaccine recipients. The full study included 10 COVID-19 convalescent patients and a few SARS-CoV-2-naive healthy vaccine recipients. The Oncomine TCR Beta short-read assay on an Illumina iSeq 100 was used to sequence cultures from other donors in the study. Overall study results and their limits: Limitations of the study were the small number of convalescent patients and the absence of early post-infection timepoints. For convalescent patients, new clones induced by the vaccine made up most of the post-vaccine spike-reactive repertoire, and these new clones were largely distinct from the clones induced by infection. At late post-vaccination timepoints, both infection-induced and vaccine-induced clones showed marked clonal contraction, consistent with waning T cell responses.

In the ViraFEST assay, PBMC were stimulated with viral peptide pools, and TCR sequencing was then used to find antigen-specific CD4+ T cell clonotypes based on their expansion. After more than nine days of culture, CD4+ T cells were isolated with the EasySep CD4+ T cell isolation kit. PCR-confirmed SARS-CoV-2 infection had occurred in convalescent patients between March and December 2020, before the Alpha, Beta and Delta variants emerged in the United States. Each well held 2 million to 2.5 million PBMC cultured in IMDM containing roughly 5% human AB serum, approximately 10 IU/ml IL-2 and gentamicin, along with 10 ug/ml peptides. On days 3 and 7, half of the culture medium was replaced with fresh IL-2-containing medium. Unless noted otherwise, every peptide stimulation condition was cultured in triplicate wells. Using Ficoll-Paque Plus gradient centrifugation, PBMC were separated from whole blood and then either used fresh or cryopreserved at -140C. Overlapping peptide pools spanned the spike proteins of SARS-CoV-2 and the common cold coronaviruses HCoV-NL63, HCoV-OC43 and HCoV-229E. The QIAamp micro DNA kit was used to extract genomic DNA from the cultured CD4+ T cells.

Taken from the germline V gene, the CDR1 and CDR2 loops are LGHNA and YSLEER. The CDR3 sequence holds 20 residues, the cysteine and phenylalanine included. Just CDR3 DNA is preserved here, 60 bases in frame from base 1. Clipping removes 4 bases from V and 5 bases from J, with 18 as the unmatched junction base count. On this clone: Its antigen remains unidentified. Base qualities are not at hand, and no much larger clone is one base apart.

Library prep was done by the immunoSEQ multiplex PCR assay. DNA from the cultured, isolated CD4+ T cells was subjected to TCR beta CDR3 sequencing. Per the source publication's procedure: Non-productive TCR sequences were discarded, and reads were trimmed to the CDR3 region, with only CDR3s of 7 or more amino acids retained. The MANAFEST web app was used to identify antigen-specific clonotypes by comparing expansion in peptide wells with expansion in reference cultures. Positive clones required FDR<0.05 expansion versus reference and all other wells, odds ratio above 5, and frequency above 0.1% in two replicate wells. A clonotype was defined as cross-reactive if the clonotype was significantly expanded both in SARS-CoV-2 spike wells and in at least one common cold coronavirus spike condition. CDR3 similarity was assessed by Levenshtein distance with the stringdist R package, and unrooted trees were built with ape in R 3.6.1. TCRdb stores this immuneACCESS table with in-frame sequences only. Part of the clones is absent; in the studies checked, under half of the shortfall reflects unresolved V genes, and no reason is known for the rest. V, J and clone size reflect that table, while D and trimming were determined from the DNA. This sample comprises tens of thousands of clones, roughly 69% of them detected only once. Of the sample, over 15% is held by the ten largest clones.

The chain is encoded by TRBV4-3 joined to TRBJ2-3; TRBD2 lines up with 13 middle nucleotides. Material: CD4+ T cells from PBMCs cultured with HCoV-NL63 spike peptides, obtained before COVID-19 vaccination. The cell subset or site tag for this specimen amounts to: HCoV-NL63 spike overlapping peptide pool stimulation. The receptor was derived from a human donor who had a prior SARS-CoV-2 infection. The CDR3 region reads CASSPVWGRTSGSIVDTQYF. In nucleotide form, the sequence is TGCGCCAGCAGCCCCGTATGGGGGAGGACTAGCGGGAGTATCGTAGATACGCAGTATTTT.